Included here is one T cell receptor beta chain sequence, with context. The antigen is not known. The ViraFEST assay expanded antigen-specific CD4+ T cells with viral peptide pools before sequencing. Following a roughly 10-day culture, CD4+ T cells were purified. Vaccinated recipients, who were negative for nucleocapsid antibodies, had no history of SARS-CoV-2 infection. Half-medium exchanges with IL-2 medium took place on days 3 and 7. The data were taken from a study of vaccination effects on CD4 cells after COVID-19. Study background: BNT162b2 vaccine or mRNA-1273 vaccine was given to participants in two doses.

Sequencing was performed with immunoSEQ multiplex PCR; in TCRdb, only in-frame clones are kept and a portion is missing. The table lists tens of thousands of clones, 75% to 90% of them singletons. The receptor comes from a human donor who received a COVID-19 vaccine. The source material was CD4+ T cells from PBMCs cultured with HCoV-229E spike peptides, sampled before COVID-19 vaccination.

The CDR3 nucleotides are TGTGCCAGCAGCGTAGCGGCGGCTAGCGGGGGGTATCGGAGAGATACGCAGTATTTT. This sequence encodes CASSVAAASGGYRRDTQYF. The V and J genes are TRBV9 and TRBJ2-3, with 11 positions matching TRBD2. Trimming removed 0 bases from V and 5 bases from J; junction bases left unmatched: 14. This CDR3 contains 19 residues. The germline V gene has CDR1 SGDLS and CDR2 YYNGEE.